This TCR beta chain was documented in a study of shared clonotypes between healthy human individuals. On sorted subsets, replicate PCRs used 150 to 250 ng DNA, or 25,000 to 35,000 T cell genomes. TCRdb keeps only in-frame clones here, not all; method: immunoSEQ multiplex PCR. The table includes about 700,000 clones, about 74% detected once. V dropped 7 bases and J dropped 5; count of bases not matched to a gene: 4. This CDR3 has 12 residues. Per germline, CDR1 GTSNPN and CDR2 SVGIG (reference sequence). What was sequenced was memory CD4+ T cells sorted from blood. As to subset: CD45RA-negative fraction. This sequence joins TRBV30 and TRBJ1-2, with 10 bases lining up with TRBD1. The receptor's source is a woman aged 30 to 39 in good health. The DNA for the CDR3 is TGTGCCTTGACAGGGGGCGCTTATGGCTACACCTTC. Translation gives CALTGGAYGYTF.